Below, 25 T cell receptor beta chains from the same sample are listed, as sequenced in a study of molecular identifiers for immune sequencing clone quantification. TCRdb itself ran the PCR reads through MiXCR, one entry per CDR3 protein. The sample contains approximately 500,000 distinct CDR3 sequences, about 20% of which appear only once. The sample taken for sequencing was naive CD8+ T cells from blood, with Jurkat cell RNA spiked in. Subset reported: FACS-sorted CD8+CD4-CCR7+CD45RA+ naive T cells. Receptors were obtained from a human donor in good health. Some libraries in this study had Jurkat cell RNA spiked in.

There are a few counts of this clonotype. The J gene is TRBJ1-1, the V gene TRBV9; D possibly corresponds to TRBD1 (6 bases). CDR3 size: 15 residues. Trimming removed 3 bases at V and 3 bases at J, with 15 bases between. Germline V gene lookup returns CDR1 SGDLS and CDR2 YYNGEE. The CDR3 loop reads CASSATNRADTEAFF. Here the CDR3 DNA reads TGTGCCAGCAGCGCCACGAACAGGGCTGACACTGAAGCTTTCTTT.

V is TRBV29-1 and J is TRBJ2-2, with 7 bases that match TRBD1. The CDR3 is 11 amino acids. From germline, CDR1 is SQVTM and CDR2 ANQGSEA. V lost 5 bases, J lost 8 bases, and 2 bases stayed unmatched. The CDR3 is CSVLGQGELFF. CDR3 DNA sequence: TGCAGCGTTCTGGGACAGGGGGAGCTGTTTTTT.

This clonotype was counted once. This may come from a read error, since a much larger clone is one base off. Given the absence of the conserved phenylalanine or tryptophan at the CDR3 end, a read error is likely. The V gene is TRBV29-1, the J gene TRBJ2-7; D is unresolved. Trimming pared 3 bases from V and 3 bases from J, leaving 12 bases between. This CDR3 is built from 13 residues. CDR1 and CDR2 from the germline V gene are SQVTM and ANQGSEA. The CDR3 loop is CSVDSAGSYEQYS. The CDR3 bases are TGCAGCGTTGATAGTGCAGGCAGCTACGAGCAGTACTCC.

CDR3 nucleotides: TGTGCCAGCAGCTTGGTGGCGGTATACGAGCAGTACTTC. Residues: CASSLVAVYEQYF. The chain is built from TRBV5-8 and TRBJ2-7; D uncertain. V was clipped by 0 bases and J by 4 bases, with 8 bases between them. Germline V gene sequence: CDR1 SGHTS, CDR2 YDEGEE. This CDR3 is built from 13 residues.

This clonotype appeared many times. The CDR3 loop reads CASSMERISTDTQYF. CDR3 bases: TGTGCCAGTAGTATGGAGCGGATTAGCACAGATACGCAGTATTTT. The rearrangement links TRBV19 to TRBJ2-3, with a tentative D call TRBD2 (5 bases). This CDR3 spans 15 amino acids. Trimming took 3 bases from V and 0 from J, leaving 10 bases between them. The V gene's germline CDR1 is LNHDA and CDR2 SQIVND (reference sequence).

The V gene is TRBV5-8, the J gene TRBJ1-5, with 9 positions matching TRBD1. The CDR3 sequence is 16 residues long. V lost 4 bases and J lost 5; bases outside the gene matches: 10. Germline V gene lookup returns CDR1 SGHTS and CDR2 YDEGEE. The CDR3 DNA reads TGTGCCAGCAGCCTGAATGGGGACAGGGTCGATCAGCCCCAGCATTTT. This sequence encodes CASSLNGDRVDQPQHF.

There are a few counts of this clonotype. The chain recombines TRBV6-6 with TRBJ2-1; perhaps TRBD1 as D (6 bases). Germline CDR1 and CDR2: MNHNY and SVGAGI (reference sequence). There are 14 residues in the CDR3. V lost 0 bases, J lost 7 bases, and 10 bases lay in between. Written as DNA, the CDR3 is TGTGCCAGCAGTTACTCGAGGGGGAGTAATGAGCAGTTCTTC. Protein: CASSYSRGSNEQFF.

At least ten counts were recorded for this clonotype. The rearrangement links TRBV20-1 to TRBJ1-6; no definite D call. The CDR3 extends over 16 amino acids. CDR1 and CDR2 from the germline V gene are DFQATT and SNEGSKA (reference sequence). V was shortened by 3 bases and J by 7 bases, with 19 bases between the two germline ends. CDR3 region: CSASLGLSPDNSPLHF. The CDR3 coding sequence is TGCAGTGCTAGCCTCGGTTTGAGTCCCGACAATTCACCCCTCCACTTT.

This clonotype occurred many times. The V call is TRBV12-3 or TRBV12-4, the J call TRBJ2-3, with 8 bases aligning to TRBD2. This CDR3 comprises 16 residues. V was clipped by 3 bases and J by 8 bases; unmatched bases: 13. CDR3 DNA sequence: TGTGCCAGCAGTTTTTTCCGGGGGGGACCAGAAAGTACGCAGTATTTT. Its protein is CASSFFRGGPESTQYF.

Only a few counts were recorded for this clonotype. This sequence joins TRBV12-3 or TRBV12-4 and TRBJ2-1, with D perhaps matching TRBD1 or TRBD2 (6 bases each). This CDR3 is 15 amino acids long. V shed 3 bases and J shed 0 bases, with 9 bases lying between them. The CDR3 protein is CASSFRGLSYNEQFF. The CDR3, as DNA: TGTGCCAGCAGTTTTCGGGGGCTCTCCTACAATGAGCAGTTCTTC.

As concerns this clonotype: A much larger clonotype is one base distant, so this may be a read error. The chain combines TRBV5-1 with TRBJ2-7; 8 bases are a match to TRBD1. The CDR3 is 15 residues long. V shed 7 bases, J shed 0 bases, and the junction held 9 bases outside the gene matches. CDR1 and CDR2 from the germline V gene are SGHRS and YFSETQ. The CDR3 DNA reads TGCGCCAGCTGGTGGGGGACAGGTCCCTCCTACGAGCAGTACTTC. Its translation is CASWWGTGPSYEQYF.

The chain uses TRBV3-1 and TRBJ2-5, with TRBD1 matching 10 bases. The trim removed 4 bases at V and 5 bases at J, leaving 10 bases unmatched. The CDR3 is made up of 16 amino acids. Germline loops: CDR1 LGHDT, CDR2 YNNKEL (reference sequence). The CDR3 here is CASSLARQGADETQYF. Written as DNA, the CDR3 is TGTGCCAGCAGCCTCGCACGACAGGGGGCAGACGAGACCCAGTACTTC.

In its sample, this clonotype was seen a few times. The V gene is TRBV20-1, the J gene TRBJ1-1, with D possibly TRBD1 on 6 matching bases. The CDR3 runs to 14 residues. Between the trimmed V and J ends, which lost 6 bases and 0 bases, there was a span of 14 bases. Germline values: CDR1 DFQATT, CDR2 SNEGSKA (reference sequence). The CDR3, as DNA: TGCAGTGCCCCGATCCAGGGGATGAACACTGAAGCTTTCTTT. It specifies CSAPIQGMNTEAFF.

This clonotype was counted only a few times. The rearrangement links TRBV21-1 to TRBJ2-5; TRBD1, the table's D call, lacks a check against the DNA. TRBV21-1 is annotated as a pseudogene. The CDR3 sequence is 17 residues long. For the CDR3, the DNA is TGTGCCAGCAGCAAACCGGTAACCGGGACTACCAAAGAGACCCAGTACTTC. This sequence encodes CASSKPVTGTTKETQYF.

There are a few counts of this clonotype. The chain carries TRBV5-4 and TRBJ2-7; D may be TRBD1 (5 bases). CDR3 length equals 15 residues. Germline CDR1 reads SGHNT; CDR2 reads YYREEE (reference sequence). With 0 bases removed from V and 7 bases from J, the gap between germline ends came to 17 bases. The chain's CDR3 is CASSLDDPRVGEQYF. The CDR3, as DNA: TGTGCCAGCAGCTTGGATGACCCCAGGGTGGGGGAGCAGTACTTC.

The table lists this clonotype with many counts. This CDR3 is CASSSIGTEAFF. The CDR3 coding sequence is TGTGCCAGCTCATCAATTGGGACTGAAGCTTTCTTT. The chain recombines TRBV18 with TRBJ1-1; D gene ambiguous. Germline V gene data show CDR1 as KGHSH and CDR2 as LQKENI. Between the trimmed V and J ends, which lost 5 bases and 5 bases, there was a span of 9 bases. The CDR3 has 12 residues.

This chain's CDR3 is CASSSGLAPKQYF. The CDR3 nucleotides are TGTGCCAGCAGCTCCGGACTAGCTCCGAAGCAGTACTTC. V and J are TRBV7-6 and TRBJ2-7; 8 positions agree with TRBD2. The germline gives CDR1 SGHVS, CDR2 FNYEAQ. Trimming removed 4 bases from V and 8 bases from J; junction bases left unmatched: 7. The CDR3 is 13 amino acids.

This clonotype has at least ten counts. The chain carries TRBV6-1 and TRBJ1-2; D is ambiguous. V was shortened by 5 bases and J by 0 bases, with 13 bases between the two germline ends. In germline, CDR1 is MNHNS, CDR2 SASEGT. The length of the CDR3 is 15 residues. The CDR3 sequence is CASSPMEAANYGYTF. The CDR3 DNA is TGTGCCAGCAGTCCCATGGAGGCTGCTAACTATGGCTACACCTTC.

V is TRBV9 and J is TRBJ2-7, with TRBD1 matching 9 bases. The CDR3 is 14 residues long. V was clipped by 2 bases and J by 5 bases; unmatched bases: 5. Germline V lookup: CDR1 SGDLS, CDR2 YYNGEE. This CDR3 is CASSVGQGVDEQYF. In nucleotides, the CDR3 is TGTGCCAGCAGCGTGGGACAGGGAGTCGACGAGCAGTACTTC.

This clonotype was observed a few times. The chain links TRBV12-3 or TRBV12-4 to TRBJ1-2; tentatively, D is TRBD1 (6 bases). The germline V and J ends were trimmed by 1 base and 8 bases, with 11 bases remaining between them. This CDR3 comprises 13 residues. The CDR3 reads CASSLGQGSGYTF. DNA of the CDR3: TGTGCCAGCAGTTTAGGGCAGGGGAGCGGCTACACCTTC.

This clonotype was counted between two and nine times. The J gene is TRBJ2-6, the V gene TRBV19, with TRBD1 as a possible D gene (5 bases). The CDR3 runs to 19 residues. V dropped 5 bases and J dropped 0 bases, with 20 bases sitting between them. Germline CDR1 LNHDA, CDR2 SQIVND (reference sequence). Here the CDR3 DNA reads TGTGCCAGTAGTCCACGATACGACAGTTTTCACTCTGGGGCCAACGTCCTGACTTTC. Translating gives CASSPRYDSFHSGANVLTF.

In this sample, this clonotype turned up many times. The chain joins TRBV13 to TRBJ2-3; 10 nucleotides line up with TRBD2. The length of the CDR3 is 16 residues. CDR1 is PRHDT and CDR2 is FYEKMQ in the germline V gene (reference sequence). V was clipped by 5 bases and J by 4 bases; unmatched bases: 9. Written as DNA, the CDR3 is TGTGCCAGCAGCCAAGGGTCTAGCGGGAGTTCAGATACGCAGTATTTT. Residues: CASSQGSSGSSDTQYF.

This clonotype occurred a few times. This chain uses TRBV5-8 with TRBJ2-3; D assignment may be TRBD1 or TRBD2 (5 bases each). The CDR3 spans 14 residues. Per germline, CDR1 SGHTS and CDR2 YDEGEE. Deletions cut 5 bases from V and 8 bases from J, with 18 bases between. The CDR3 protein is CASSHEGFRGTQYF. The DNA of the CDR3 is TGTGCCAGCAGTCATGAGGGGTTTCGCGGTACGCAGTATTTT. Supplemented by reference TRBV5-8 and TRBJ2-3, the full variable domain reads EAGVTQSPTHLIKTRGQQATLRCSPISGHTSVYWYQQALGLGLQFLLWYDEGEERNRGNFPPRFSGRQFPNYSSELNVNALELEDSALYLCASSHEGFRGTQYFGPGTRLTVL.

This clonotype was observed a single time. A much larger clone lies one base from this, so it may be a read error. Here the CDR3 omits its conserved ending phenylalanine or tryptophan, so a read error is the likely source. This chain links TRBV20-1 with TRBJ2-7; D call uncertain. V dropped 1 base and J dropped 1 base, with 5 bases sitting between them. This CDR3 is built from 12 residues. In germline, CDR1 is DFQATT, CDR2 SNEGSKA (reference sequence). CDR3 bases: TGCAGTGCTAGAGGACTGTCCTACGAGCAGTACCTC. It translates to CSARGLSYEQYL.

The chain is built from TRBV4-3 and TRBJ2-7; D not resolved. CDR3 length: 13 amino acids. The V gene lost 8 bases and the J gene lost 2 bases, with 13 bases spanning the gap. Germline V gene data show CDR1 as LGHNA and CDR2 as YSLEER. CDR3 amino acids: CASAQDGPYEQYF. In nucleotides, the CDR3 is TGCGCCAGCGCCCAAGACGGGCCCTACGAGCAGTACTTC.